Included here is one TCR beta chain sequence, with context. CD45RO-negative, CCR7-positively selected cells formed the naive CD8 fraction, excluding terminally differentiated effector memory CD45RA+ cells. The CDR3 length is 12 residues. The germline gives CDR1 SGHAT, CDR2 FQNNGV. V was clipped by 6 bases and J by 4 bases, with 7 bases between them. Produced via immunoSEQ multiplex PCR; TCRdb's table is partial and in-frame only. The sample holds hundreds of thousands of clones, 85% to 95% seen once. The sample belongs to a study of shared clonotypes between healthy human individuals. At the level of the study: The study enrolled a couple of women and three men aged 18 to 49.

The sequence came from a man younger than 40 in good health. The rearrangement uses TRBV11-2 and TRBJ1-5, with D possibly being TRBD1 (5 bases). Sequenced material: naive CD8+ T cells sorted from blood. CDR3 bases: TGTGCCAGCAGTGGGGGTAATCAGCCCCAGCATTTT. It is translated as CASSGGNQPQHF.